The 27 T cell receptor beta chains below all came from one sample that was sequenced in a study of early T cells in non-severe SARS-CoV-2 infection. TCRdb ran MiXCR on the 5' RACE reads and lists one entry per CDR3 protein. The table has 90,000 to 120,000 distinct CDR3 sequences, 12% seen once. Source material: whole blood. The source of these receptors is an adult who was a healthcare worker with PCR-confirmed SARS-CoV-2 infection or an uninfected control (not recorded which).

This clonotype was seen many times. The rearrangement uses TRBV5-5 and TRBJ1-6; D might be TRBD1 (6 bases). V lost 0 bases to trimming and J lost 8 bases, with 18 bases between them. The length of the CDR3 is 17 residues. Germline V CDR1 and CDR2: SGHKS, YYEKEE (reference sequence). CDR3 amino acids: CASSLDLVRQVDSPLHF. Here the CDR3 DNA reads TGTGCCAGCAGCTTGGACTTGGTTCGACAGGTAGATTCACCCCTCCACTTT.

In this sample, this clonotype turned up a few times. The chain combines TRBV11-2 with TRBJ2-1; TRBD2 might be the D (5 bases). Trimming took 2 bases from V and 10 from J, leaving 12 bases between them. Germline assignment: CDR1 SGHAT and CDR2 FQNNGV. The CDR3 runs 13 residues. CDR3 nucleotides: TGTGCCAGCAGCTTACTAAGCACGGGAGAGCAGTTCTTC. Translation gives CASSLLSTGEQFF.

The rearrangement uses TRBV27 and TRBJ1-5; D gene ambiguous. Germline assignment: CDR1 MNHEY and CDR2 SMNVEV (reference sequence). This CDR3 is built from 12 residues. With 8 bases removed from V and 5 bases from J, the gap between germline ends came to 10 bases. CDR3 loop: CASGARDQPQHF. In DNA, the CDR3 is TGTGCCAGCGGTGCGCGAGATCAGCCCCAGCATTTT.

This clonotype was counted at least ten times. V and J are TRBV6-5 and TRBJ1-1; unclear D gene. The germline CDR1 and CDR2 sequences are MNHEY and SVGAGI. Between the trimmed V and J ends, which lost 1 base and 7 bases, there was a span of 16 bases. The CDR3 spans 15 residues. The CDR3: CASSYLGRGRDEAFF. The CDR3 DNA is TGTGCCAGCAGTTACTTAGGACGGGGTCGGGATGAAGCTTTCTTT.

The rearrangement uses TRBV29-1 and TRBJ2-7; TRBD1 aligns across 8 bases. The J segment lost 3 bases and the V segment lost 6 bases, leaving 4 bases of the junction unmatched. The CDR3 is 12 residues long. CDR1 SQVTM and CDR2 ANQGSEA come from the germline V gene. This CDR3 is CSVGQGNYEQYF. CDR3 DNA: TGCAGCGTAGGACAGGGAAACTACGAGCAGTACTTC.

This clonotype was counted at least ten times. V is TRBV5-1 and J is TRBJ2-1, with TRBD2 identical over 9 bases. V was clipped by 3 bases and J by 7 bases; unmatched bases: 8. From germline, CDR1 is SGHRS and CDR2 YFSETQ. This CDR3 comprises 15 residues. The CDR3 reads CASSWSGRITNEQFF. CDR3 in DNA: TGCGCCAGCAGCTGGAGCGGGAGGATCACGAATGAGCAGTTCTTC.

This clonotype has a count of ten or more. The chain has TRBV6-5 and TRBJ1-2; D gene uncertain. V was shortened by 7 bases and J by 1 base, with 13 bases between the two germline ends. The CDR3 runs to 14 residues. Germline assignment: CDR1 MNHEY and CDR2 SVGAGI. The CDR3 region is CASTPEADNYGYTF. In DNA, the CDR3 is TGTGCCAGCACCCCTGAGGCTGATAACTATGGCTACACCTTC.

This clonotype came up many times. The chain employs TRBV10-3 and TRBJ2-2, with TRBD1 matching 8 bases. The CDR3 is 13 amino acids. Germline V gene lookup returns CDR1 ENHRY and CDR2 SYGVKD. The junction had 3 bases not matched to a gene; V was cut back by 5 bases and J by 7 bases. The chain's CDR3 is CAISQGAGGELFF. CDR3 nucleotides: TGTGCCATCAGTCAGGGGGCCGGCGGGGAGCTGTTTTTT.

This clonotype was detected many times. This chain links TRBV5-1 with TRBJ2-1, with TRBD2 identical over 12 bases. CDR3 length equals 16 residues. V lost 0 bases and J lost 10; bases outside the gene matches: 8. The V gene's germline CDR1 is SGHRS and CDR2 YFSETQ. In DNA form, the CDR3 reads TGCGCCAGCAGCTTGGCCGGGACTAGCGGGTCGGAAGAGCAGTTCTTC. Encoded protein: CASSLAGTSGSEEQFF.

Only a few counts were recorded for this clonotype. The chain combines TRBV7-3 with TRBJ2-1, with 8 bases that match TRBD2. The CDR3 runs to 13 residues. J was trimmed by 7 bases and V by 5 bases; bases with no gene match: 4. Germline V gene lookup returns CDR1 SGHTA and CDR2 FQGTGA. The CDR3 sequence: CASSPTGGNEQFF. DNA for the CDR3: TGTGCCAGCAGCCCCACGGGAGGGAATGAGCAGTTCTTC.

This clonotype was detected only a few times. The chain couples TRBV3-1 to TRBJ2-3; 10 nucleotides line up with TRBD2. Germline V gene sequence: CDR1 LGHDT, CDR2 YNNKEL (reference sequence). J gave up 2 bases and V 5 bases, and 4 bases lay outside the gene matches. This CDR3 is built from 15 residues. The CDR3: CASSTSGKPTDTQYF. The CDR3 DNA is TGTGCCAGCAGCACTAGCGGGAAGCCCACAGATACGCAGTATTTT.

The J gene is TRBJ2-7, the V gene TRBV29-1; the D call may be TRBD1 or TRBD2 (5 bases each). Germline V gene lookup returns CDR1 SQVTM and CDR2 ANQGSEA. Trimming removed 4 bases from V and 2 bases from J, with 12 bases in between. The CDR3 covers 13 residues. CDR3 sequence reads: CSVVGTGTYEQYF. CDR3 sequence (DNA): TGCAGCGTTGTCGGGACGGGTACCTACGAGCAGTACTTC.

V gene TRBV7-9 combines with J gene TRBJ2-5; 12 bases match TRBD2. Germline CDR1 is SEHNR and CDR2 is FQNEAQ (reference sequence). The CDR3 runs to 14 residues. Trimming removed 10 bases from V and 5 bases from J; junction bases left unmatched: 8. The CDR3 nucleotides are TGTGCCACACCTAGGACTAGCGGGAATGAGACCCAGTACTTC. Its translation is CATPRTSGNETQYF.

This clonotype has more than one count but fewer than ten. This chain joins TRBV12-3 or TRBV12-4 and TRBJ2-7; D unresolved. This CDR3 region has 13 residues. Trimming removed 3 bases at V and 1 base at J, with 7 bases between. CDR3 in amino acids: CASSFDFSYEQYF. CDR3 DNA: TGTGCCAGCAGTTTTGACTTTTCCTACGAGCAGTACTTC.

The V gene is TRBV5-5, the J gene TRBJ2-2; TRBD1 is a possible D gene (5 bases). Germline V gene data show CDR1 as SGHKS and CDR2 as YYEKEE (reference sequence). The length of the CDR3 is 14 residues. V dropped 4 bases and J dropped 4 bases, with 11 bases sitting between them. For the CDR3, the DNA is TGTGCCAGCAGCCGACCTACAGGCACCGGGGAGCTGTTTTTT. Protein product: CASSRPTGTGELFF.

This clonotype was seen more than once but under ten times. This chain uses TRBV12-3 or TRBV12-4 with TRBJ2-1; 7 nucleotides match TRBD2. After removal of 4 bases from V and 4 bases from J, the junction contained 7 bases not matched to a gene. This CDR3 has 15 amino acids. The CDR3 is CASSSRGSSYNEQFF. As DNA, the CDR3 is TGTGCCAGCAGTTCGCGGGGGAGCAGTTACAATGAGCAGTTCTTC.

This clonotype was seen repeatedly, ten times or more. The J gene is TRBJ2-3, the V gene TRBV7-9; a weak D match, TRBD1 (6 bases). The CDR3 is 14 residues long. Germline V gene sequence: CDR1 SEHNR, CDR2 FQNEAQ (reference sequence). Between the trimmed V and J ends, which lost 5 bases and 6 bases, there was a span of 15 bases. In DNA, the CDR3 is TGTGCCAGCAGCCCTGGAACAGGGACCGATACGCAGTATTTT. It is translated as CASSPGTGTDTQYF.

The chain is built from TRBV5-5 and TRBJ2-1; 10 bases are a match to TRBD2. This CDR3 contains 16 residues. Losses at the gene ends were 5 bases for V and 2 bases for J; bases not matched to a gene: 7. Germline CDR1 reads SGHKS; CDR2 reads YYEKEE (reference sequence). CDR3 DNA sequence: TGTGCCAGCAGATTGTCCGGGACTAGCGCCTACAATGAGCAGTTCTTC. Translating gives CASRLSGTSAYNEQFF.

Many counts were recorded for this clonotype. V gene TRBV28 combines with J gene TRBJ2-1, with TRBD1 matching 8 bases. V trimming: 1 base; J trimming: 9 bases; junction bases outside the gene matches: 8. CDR1 is MDHEN and CDR2 is SYDVKM in the germline V gene. The CDR3 totals 15 residues. The CDR3 loop is CASSLYSDRVSEQFF. CDR3 nucleotides: TGTGCCAGCAGTTTATACTCGGACAGGGTGAGTGAGCAGTTCTTC.

The genes are TRBV11-3 and TRBJ1-1; 11 bases fit TRBD1. CDR3 length equals 16 residues. Germline V gene data show CDR1 as SGHNT and CDR2 as YENEEA. J was trimmed by 5 bases and V by 1 base; bases with no gene match: 6. CDR3 bases: TGTGCCAGCAGCTTAGGGAGTGGGACAGGGGGAACTGAAGCTTTCTTT. This sequence encodes CASSLGSGTGGTEAFF.

In this sample, this clonotype turned up many times. The CDR3 DNA reads TGTGCCAGCTCACCAAGCAGGGAAGATACGCAGTATTTT. This sequence encodes CASSPSREDTQYF. This sequence joins TRBV18 and TRBJ2-3, with TRBD1 as a possible D gene (5 bases). The germline gives CDR1 KGHSH, CDR2 LQKENI. V was shortened by 2 bases and J by 5 bases, with 8 bases between the two germline ends. The CDR3 is 13 residues long. The full variable domain, rest sourced from reference TRBV18 and TRBJ2-3, is NAGVMQNPRHLVRRRGQEARLRCSPMKGHSHVYWYRQLPEEGLKFMVYLQKENIIDESGMPKERFSAEFPKEGPSILRIQQVVRGDSAAYFCASSPSREDTQYFGPGTRLTVL.

This clonotype was seen only a few times. The rearrangement links TRBV6-6 to TRBJ2-5, with 8 bases aligning to TRBD2. CDR1 is MNHNY and CDR2 is SVGAGI in the germline V gene (reference sequence). This CDR3 spans 15 amino acids. With 2 bases clipped from V and 1 base from J, the junction kept 3 bases outside the gene matches. The CDR3, as DNA: TGTGCCAGCAGTTACACGCGGGAGGTCCAAGAGACCCAGTACTTC. It yields the protein CASSYTREVQETQYF.

This clonotype was seen a few times. The rearrangement links TRBV12-3 or TRBV12-4 to TRBJ2-3; D uncertain. This CDR3 is 13 amino acids long. Trimming took off 6 bases at V and 8 bases at J, with 15 bases between the two ends. CDR3 loop: CASSPRHTGTQYF. The CDR3 DNA reads as TGTGCCAGCAGCCCGCGACACACCGGTACGCAGTATTTT.

This chain connects TRBV20-1 to TRBJ1-6, with no clear D. Germline assignment: CDR1 DFQATT and CDR2 SNEGSKA (reference sequence). CDR3 length: 14 residues. The germline V and J ends were trimmed by 0 bases and 8 bases, with 11 bases remaining between them. This CDR3 is CSARDRASDSPLHF. CDR3 nucleotide sequence: TGCAGTGCTAGAGACCGGGCCTCGGATTCACCCCTCCACTTT.

This clonotype was counted only a few times. J is TRBJ1-1 and V is TRBV6-5; the D is unclear. Germline V gives CDR1 MNHEY, CDR2 SVGAGI. There are 16 residues in the CDR3. The V end was cut by 0 bases, the J end by 0 bases, with 11 bases between. The CDR3 DNA follows: TGTGCCAGCAGTTACTCGATGCGAGGGTTGAACACTGAAGCTTTCTTT. Translation: CASSYSMRGLNTEAFF.

This clonotype was counted only a few times. The V gene is TRBV12-3 or TRBV12-4, the J gene TRBJ1-3, with D unresolved. V lost 0 bases to trimming and J lost 4 bases, with 4 bases between them. CDR3 length equals 13 residues. The CDR3: CASSLAGGNTIYF. The CDR3 nucleotides read TGTGCCAGCAGTTTAGCTGGGGGAAACACCATATATTTT.

This clonotype was seen at least ten times. The rearrangement uses TRBV18 and TRBJ1-1; maybe TRBD1 (5 bases). V was cut by 2 bases and J by 1 base, with 8 bases left in between. The CDR3 contains 14 residues. Germline V CDR1 and CDR2: KGHSH, LQKENI. CDR3 sequence (DNA): TGTGCCAGCTCACCAGCGACAGCGAACACTGAAGCTTTCTTT. Translation: CASSPATANTEAFF.